The clone carrying this T cell receptor beta chain was detected ten times or more. The target antigen is unknown. This record belongs to a study of shared clonotypes between healthy human individuals. Broader study findings: Researchers sampled only blood; tissue repertoires likely differ. Naive subsets usually exceeded memory subsets in estimated richness.

The length of the CDR3 is 18 residues. V lost 0 bases and J 0 bases, leaving 14 bases between the germline ends. Germline loops: CDR1 KGHSH, CDR2 LQKENI. The protocol was immunoSEQ multiplex PCR, while the TCRdb copy is restricted to in-frame clones and leaves out a portion. The profile shows hundreds of thousands of clones, roughly 73% of them singletons. This sequence originates from a woman under 40 in good health. The sample taken for sequencing was memory CD4+ T cells sorted from blood. Subset of the sample: CD45RA-negative fraction. The chain uses TRBV18 and TRBJ2-2; D is tentatively TRBD1 or TRBD2 (6 bases each). This CDR3 is CASSPPRGRHANTGELFF. CDR3 DNA sequence: TGTGCCAGCTCACCACCTCGGGGGCGACACGCGAACACCGGGGAGCTGTTTTTT.